Below are 21 T cell receptor beta chains sequenced from a single sample in a study of blood T cell repertoires in COVID-19. Clones were sequenced by immunoSEQ multiplex PCR, and TCRdb holds only the in-frame ones, with some missing. The sample gives 60,000 or so clones, approximately 78% of which show up once; 15% is in the top ten. The sequenced sample consisted of peripheral blood. The receptors derive from a man older than 75 with acute or convalescent COVID-19.

This clone appeared once. The chain uses TRBV30 and TRBJ1-4; 12 nucleotides align to TRBD1. Germline CDR1 reads GTSNPN; CDR2 reads SVGIG (reference sequence). The CDR3 covers 13 residues. V lost 5 bases, J lost 9 bases, and 4 bases stayed unmatched. CDR3 amino acids: CAWAGTGGKKLFF. The CDR3 DNA is TGTGCCTGGGCCGGGACAGGGGGCAAAAAACTGTTTTTT.

This clone has just a few counts. CDR3 DNA: TGCGCCAGCAGCCCGACTAGCTGGAACACCGGGGAGCTGTTTTTT. Amino acid sequence: CASSPTSWNTGELFF. This rearrangement joins TRBV5-1 to TRBJ2-2; 7 nucleotides agree with TRBD2. J gave up 1 base and V 4 bases, and 4 bases lay outside the gene matches. The length of the CDR3 is 15 residues. Germline lookup yields CDR1 SGHRS and CDR2 YFSETQ.

The V and J genes are TRBV29-1 and TRBJ2-3; TRBD1 aligns across 10 bases. The CDR3 extends over 14 amino acids. Trimming cost V 8 bases and J 3 bases; bases outside gene matches: 8. CDR1 and CDR2 from the germline V gene are SQVTM and ANQGSEA. In DNA form, the CDR3 reads TGCAGCACCTCGGGACAGGGGAGAACAGATACGCAGTATTTT. As protein: CSTSGQGRTDTQYF.

The V and J genes are TRBV11-2 and TRBJ1-2; 9 bases are a match to TRBD1. Germline lookup yields CDR1 SGHAT and CDR2 FQNNGV. The V and J ends lost 5 bases and 4 bases, in that order; junction bases with no gene match: 2. The CDR3 sequence is 13 residues long. As DNA, the CDR3 is TGTGCCAGCAGCCCGGGACAGGGCTATGGCTACACCTTC. Translating gives CASSPGQGYGYTF.

This rearrangement joins TRBV5-5 to TRBJ1-1; TRBD1 matches 9 bases. V trimming: 0 bases; J trimming: 10 bases; junction bases outside the gene matches: 4. CDR1 is SGHKS and CDR2 is YYEKEE in the germline V gene (reference sequence). This CDR3 is built from 13 residues. The CDR3 coding sequence is TGTGCCAGCAGCTTGGAACAGGGGGCCGGAGCTTTCTTT. Encoded protein: CASSLEQGAGAFF. Together with reference TRBV5-5 and TRBJ1-1, the CDR3 gives the full variable domain: DAGVTQSPTHLIKTRGQQVTLRCSPISGHKSVSWYQQVLGQGPQFIFQYYEKEERGRGNFPDRFSARQFPNYSSELNVNALLLGDSALYLCASSLEQGAGAFFGQGTRLTVV.

This chain uses TRBV5-1 with TRBJ2-5; 9 bases match TRBD1. CDR1 is SGHRS, CDR2 YFSETQ, per germline. The CDR3 length is 15 residues. V lost 4 bases to trimming and J lost 5 bases; unmatched junction nucleotides: 9. This CDR3 is CASSRQQGAHETQYF. CDR3 bases: TGCGCCAGCAGCAGACAACAGGGGGCGCATGAGACCCAGTACTTC.

This clone was seen only once. This sequence joins TRBV14 and TRBJ1-6, with TRBD1 matching 7 bases. Looked up from germline, CDR1 is SGHDN and CDR2 is FVKESK. V lost 0 bases and J lost 10; bases outside the gene matches: 12. The CDR3 totals 17 residues. DNA for the CDR3: TGTGCCAGCAGCCAAGAGGGGGCAGGGGGGATATGGTCACCCCTCCACTTT. The encoded protein is CASSQEGAGGIWSPLHF.

This clone was picked up one time. The chain carries TRBV29-1 and TRBJ2-7; TRBD1 matches 10 bases. The trim removed 6 bases at V and 5 bases at J, leaving 13 bases unmatched. The CDR3 spans 15 residues. The germline V gene encodes CDR1 SQVTM and CDR2 ANQGSEA. In DNA form, the CDR3 reads TGCAGCGTGAAAAAGGGGGGACAGGGGTGGGACGAGCAGTACTTC. This gives the protein CSVKKGGQGWDEQYF.

The gene calls are TRBV7-2 and TRBJ1-1; D may be TRBD1 (6 bases). Trimming left V 5 bases short and J 1 base short, with 14 bases between. Germline V gene sequence: CDR1 SGHTA, CDR2 FQGNSA. The CDR3 has 15 residues. DNA for the CDR3: TGTGCCAGCAGCACACGACAGGCCAGGAACACTGAAGCTTTCTTT. This gives the protein CASSTRQARNTEAFF.

This chain links TRBV6-1 with TRBJ2-5; a possible D gene is TRBD1 (5 bases). The CDR3 totals 13 residues. The germline CDR1 and CDR2 sequences are MNHNS and SASEGT. With 2 bases removed from V and 5 bases from J, the gap between germline ends came to 9 bases. The CDR3 nucleotides read TGTGCCAGCAGTGAACAGGGATGGGAGACCCAGTACTTC. Its translation is CASSEQGWETQYF.

V is TRBV28 and J is TRBJ1-1, with TRBD1 as a possible D gene (6 bases). In germline, CDR1 is MDHEN, CDR2 SYDVKM. The CDR3 sequence is 14 residues long. With 2 bases removed from V and 5 bases from J, the gap between germline ends came to 12 bases. The CDR3 DNA reads as TGTGCCAGCAGTTTACTTAGGGGGGGAACTGAAGCTTTCTTT. Translating gives CASSLLRGGTEAFF. Based on the CDR3 plus reference TRBV28 and TRBJ1-1, the full variable domain is DVKVTQSSRYLVKRTGEKVFLECVQDMDHENMFWYRQDPGLGLRLIYFSYDVKMKEKGDIPEGYSVSREKKERFSLILESASTNQTSMYLCASSLLRGGTEAFFGQGTRLTVV.

This sequence joins TRBV7-2 and TRBJ1-5, with D possibly being TRBD1 (5 bases). From germline, CDR1 is SGHTA and CDR2 FQGNSA. The V end lost 1 base, the J end lost 4 bases, and 8 bases lay between the germline ends. This CDR3 spans 14 amino acids. The CDR3 DNA reads as TGTGCCAGCAGCTTAGGCGGGGGTAATCAGCCCCAGCATTTT. Its translation is CASSLGGGNQPQHF.

The V and J genes are TRBV12-2 and TRBJ1-1. TRBV12-2 is annotated as a pseudogene. CDR3 length: 15 amino acids. CDR3 sequence reads: CASRLVLRGNTEAFF. CDR3 nucleotides: TGTGCAAGTCGCTTAGTGTTGCGGGGGAACACTGAAGCTTTCTTT.

The chain has TRBV24-1 and TRBJ1-6, with TRBD1 as a possible D gene (6 bases). The V end lost 1 base, the J end lost 7 bases, and 16 bases lay between the germline ends. CDR3 length: 17 amino acids. Germline CDR1 KGHDR, CDR2 SFDVKD. The DNA for the CDR3 is TGTGCCACCAGTGATTTCAATCTGACAGGACGCAATTCACCCCTCCACTTT. Protein: CATSDFNLTGRNSPLHF.

The sample holds a few counts of this clone. The chain has TRBV2 and TRBJ1-2, with 10 bases matching TRBD1. The CDR3 consists of 14 residues. Germline V gene sequence: CDR1 SNHLY, CDR2 FYNNEI. The junction had 3 bases not matched to a gene; V was cut back by 2 bases and J by 6 bases. CDR3 in DNA: TGTGCCAGCAGTGAATCCGGGACAGGGGATGGCTACACCTTC. It yields the protein CASSESGTGDGYTF.

The chain links TRBV5-6 to TRBJ1-1, with TRBD1 as a possible D gene (6 bases). CDR3 length equals 15 residues. Trimming removed 1 base at V and 2 bases at J, with 12 bases between. Germline-derived CDR1 and CDR2 are SGHDT and YYEEEE. CDR3 sequence reads: CASSLYHRANTEAFF. CDR3 sequence (DNA): TGTGCCAGCAGCTTGTATCACAGGGCAAACACTGAAGCTTTCTTT.

The chain joins TRBV5-1 to TRBJ2-3, with TRBD2 matching 7 bases. The CDR3 covers 17 residues. Looked up from germline, CDR1 is SGHRS and CDR2 is YFSETQ. V shed 6 bases and J 3 bases; nucleotides not matched to a gene: 16. The DNA of the CDR3 is TGCGCCAGCACCACCACGCGACTAGCCGAAAAGACAGATACGCAGTATTTT. Translating it yields CASTTTRLAEKTDTQYF.

This chain uses TRBV9 with TRBJ2-3; the D gene is possibly TRBD2 (5 bases). There are 13 residues in the CDR3. V was pared by 4 bases and J by 1 base, with 7 bases between. Germline assignment: CDR1 SGDLS and CDR2 YYNGEE. The CDR3 DNA reads TGTGCCAGCAGCTTGGAGGGCACAGATACGCAGTATTTT. Translation gives CASSLEGTDTQYF.

The chain carries TRBV7-6 and TRBJ2-3; TRBD1 is a possible D gene (6 bases). Germline lookup yields CDR1 SGHVS and CDR2 FNYEAQ. Trimming removed 5 bases at V and 1 base at J, with 13 bases between. CDR3 length: 15 amino acids. CDR3 residues: CASSDTGLGTDTQYF. CDR3 nucleotides: TGTGCCAGCAGCGATACAGGGTTAGGCACAGATACGCAGTATTTT.

Only one count was recorded for this clone. The V call is TRBV4-1, the J call TRBJ1-4; D perhaps matches TRBD1 (5 bases). The CDR3 has 17 amino acids. Trimming took off 1 base at V and 0 bases at J, with 12 bases between the two ends. CDR1 is MGHRA and CDR2 is YSYEKL in the germline V gene. The CDR3 region has the DNA TGCGCCAGCAGCCAAGGCCTGGGGGGGGCAACTAATGAAAAACTGTTTTTT. This encodes CASSQGLGGATNEKLFF.

V is TRBV29-1 and J is TRBJ2-7; unclear D gene. Germline CDR1 is SQVTM and CDR2 is ANQGSEA. The CDR3 sequence is 12 residues long. Trimming took 5 bases from V and 1 from J, leaving 9 bases between them. The CDR3 is CSVRTSSYEQYF. CDR3 DNA: TGCAGCGTTCGAACCAGTTCCTACGAGCAGTACTTC.